This TCR beta chain was retrieved from a study of blood T cell repertoires in COVID-19. Background on the study: Specimens from acute and convalescent COVID-19 originated in the United States, Italy and Spain. Nucleic acid was either cDNA or gDNA, and it came from T cells, B-cell-depleted T cells, or PBMCs.

The V gene's germline CDR1 is WNHNN and CDR2 SYGVQD (reference sequence). The germline V and J ends were trimmed by 3 bases and 11 bases, with 22 bases remaining between them. The CDR3 is made up of 15 amino acids. Source study methods: Cell counts per sample came from amplifying reference gene primers. Generated by immunoSEQ multiplex PCR, the TCRdb table keeps only in-frame clones and is missing some. V and J calls plus clone size are reproduced from that table; the DNA served to infer D and trimming. The data hold about 490,000 clones, with 75% to 90% observed a single time. This sequence joins TRBV10-1 and TRBJ1-1; TRBD1 is a possible D gene (6 bases). The sample comprised peripheral blood. The TCR sequence derives from a human donor in a cohort sampled during active COVID-19. CDR3 amino acids: CASSDPRGTQDRAFF. CDR3 sequence (DNA): TGCGCCAGCAGTGACCCGCGTGGGACACAGGATCGGGCTTTCTTT.